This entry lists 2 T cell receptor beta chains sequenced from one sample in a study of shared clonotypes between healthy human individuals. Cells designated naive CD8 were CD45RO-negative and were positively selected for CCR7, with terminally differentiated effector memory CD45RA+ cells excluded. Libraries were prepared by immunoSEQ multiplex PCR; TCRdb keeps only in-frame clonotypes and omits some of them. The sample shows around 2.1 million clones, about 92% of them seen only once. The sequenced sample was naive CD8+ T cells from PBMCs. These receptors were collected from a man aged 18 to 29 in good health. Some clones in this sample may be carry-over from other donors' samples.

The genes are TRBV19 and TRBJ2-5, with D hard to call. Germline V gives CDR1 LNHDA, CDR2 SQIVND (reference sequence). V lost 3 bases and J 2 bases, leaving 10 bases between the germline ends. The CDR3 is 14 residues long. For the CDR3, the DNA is TGTGCCAGTAGTATCGGGCCTCGACAAGAGACCCAGTACTTC. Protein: CASSIGPRQETQYF.

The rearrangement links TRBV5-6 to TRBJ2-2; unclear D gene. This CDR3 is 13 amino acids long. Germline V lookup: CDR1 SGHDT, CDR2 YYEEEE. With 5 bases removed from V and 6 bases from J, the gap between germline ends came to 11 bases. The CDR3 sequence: CASSITPAGELFF. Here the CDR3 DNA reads TGTGCCAGCAGTATTACTCCGGCCGGGGAGCTGTTTTTT.